This entry describes one TCR beta chain. The V end was cut by 8 bases, the J end by 1 base, with 15 bases between. CDR3 length: 15 amino acids. CDR1 is MNHEY and CDR2 is SVGAGI in the germline V gene. The repertoire was sequenced with immunoSEQ multiplex PCR; TCRdb's copy has only in-frame clones and lacks some. The table shows fewer than 150,000 clones, with 90% occurring only once. Seattle's cohort entered during active infection and was followed longitudinally. This sample stems from a study of blood T cell repertoires in COVID-19. Sequencing was performed on peripheral blood. The sequence was obtained from a woman aged 55-75 years with COVID-19, enrolled during active disease. The chain links TRBV6-5 to TRBJ2-1; TRBD2 might be the D (7 bases). The CDR3 here is CASQGRGPSYNEQFF. Written as DNA, the CDR3 is TGTGCCAGCCAGGGGCGGGGGCCTTCCTACAATGAGCAGTTCTTC.